These 18 T cell receptor beta chains were all obtained from the same sample, sequenced in a study of shared clonotypes between healthy human individuals. Terminally differentiated effector memory CD45RA+ cells were excluded from the naive CD8 cells, which were CD45RO-negative and positively selected for CCR7. TCRdb keeps only in-frame clones here, not all; method: immunoSEQ multiplex PCR. The sample includes more than 2 million clones, about 95% of them seen just once. The material sequenced was naive CD8+ T cells sorted from blood. These receptor sequences come from a man younger than 35 in good health.

With regard to this clone: Other DNA sequences in this specimen translate into the identical CDR3. The J gene is TRBJ2-1, the V gene TRBV7-9; D is ambiguous. Germline loops: CDR1 SEHNR, CDR2 FQNEAQ (reference sequence). The CDR3 extends over 11 amino acids. Trimming shortened V by 0 bases and J by 8 bases, and 2 bases separated the two germline ends. Here the CDR3 DNA reads TGTGCCAGCAGCTTAGCGGATGAGCAGTTCTTC. Amino acid sequence: CASSLADEQFF.

The chain uses TRBV4-1 and TRBJ1-1; D gene ambiguous. The germline V gene encodes CDR1 MGHRA and CDR2 YSYEKL. Trimming pared 6 bases from V and 4 bases from J, leaving 15 bases between. This CDR3 has 14 amino acids. CDR3 protein: CASSQSIRFTEAFF. CDR3 coding DNA: TGCGCCAGCAGTCAATCGATTCGTTTCACTGAAGCTTTCTTT.

The V call is TRBV28, the J call TRBJ1-1; no reliable D call. The CDR3 consists of 15 residues. Germline V gene sequence: CDR1 MDHEN, CDR2 SYDVKM. Trimming left V 1 base short and J 4 bases short, with 13 bases between. CDR3 in amino acids: CASSLFNSFGTEAFF. In DNA, the CDR3 is TGTGCCAGCAGTTTATTCAACTCCTTCGGCACTGAAGCTTTCTTT.

V gene TRBV5-8 combines with J gene TRBJ2-7; no firm D call. Germline assignment: CDR1 SGHTS and CDR2 YDEGEE. The CDR3 loop spans 14 amino acids. Trimming pared 4 bases from V and 0 bases from J, leaving 11 bases between. The CDR3 protein is CASSLDGISYEQYF. DNA for the CDR3: TGTGCCAGCAGCCTTGACGGAATCTCCTACGAGCAGTACTTC.

The rearrangement uses TRBV30 and TRBJ1-2; D is ambiguous. V was pared by 5 bases and J by 3 bases, with 13 bases between. The CDR3 spans 13 residues. Germline V lookup: CDR1 GTSNPN, CDR2 SVGIG (reference sequence). CDR3 sequence (DNA): TGTGCCTGGTCTCCTGAGGGATACTATGGCTACACCTTC. This translates into CAWSPEGYYGYTF.

This clone was observed once. The V and J genes are TRBV27 and TRBJ1-4, with D possibly TRBD1 on 5 matching bases. This CDR3 contains 15 residues. V lost 2 bases to trimming and J lost 8 bases, with 15 bases between them. CDR1 is MNHEY and CDR2 is SMNVEV in the germline V gene (reference sequence). CDR3 region: CASSLTPTRGEKLFF. In DNA, the CDR3 is TGTGCCAGCAGTTTAACGCCTACCCGGGGCGAAAAACTGTTTTTT.

This sequence joins TRBV5-6 and TRBJ2-5, with 9 bases aligning to TRBD2. V gave up 0 bases and J gave up 5 bases; unmatched junction bases: 5. The germline gives CDR1 SGHDT, CDR2 YYEEEE. The CDR3 has 15 amino acids. CDR3 loop: CASSLASGRMETQYF. The CDR3, as DNA: TGTGCCAGCAGCTTGGCCAGCGGGAGGATGGAGACCCAGTACTTC. Based on the CDR3 plus reference TRBV5-6 and TRBJ2-5, the full variable domain is DAGVTQSPTHLIKTRGQQVTLRCSPKSGHDTVSWYQQALGQGPQFIFQYYEEEERQRGNFPDRFSGHQFPNYSSELNVNALLLGDSALYLCASSLASGRMETQYFGPGTRLLVL.

The rearrangement links TRBV5-1 to TRBJ2-7, with TRBD1 matching 10 bases. The CDR3 sequence is 14 residues long. Germline trimming cut 1 base from V and 4 bases from J; bases unmatched to any gene: 2. Germline loops: CDR1 SGHRS, CDR2 YFSETQ. The CDR3: CASSLWTGGYEQYF. DNA of the CDR3: TGCGCCAGCAGCTTGTGGACAGGGGGGTACGAGCAGTACTTC.

The chain couples TRBV27 to TRBJ2-1, with D tentatively TRBD2 (5 bases). V was trimmed by 1 base and J by 10 bases, leaving 11 bases between them. CDR1 is MNHEY and CDR2 is SMNVEV in the germline V gene (reference sequence). This CDR3 comprises 13 residues. The CDR3 DNA follows: TGTGCCAGCAGTTTATTGGCGGGTCGGGAGCAGTTCTTC. It is translated as CASSLLAGREQFF.

The chain joins TRBV7-6 to TRBJ2-7; 14 bases match TRBD2. The ends lost 0 bases at V and 6 bases at J; junction bases unmatched: 1. Germline lookup yields CDR1 SGHVS and CDR2 FNYEAQ. The CDR3 loop spans 15 amino acids. The CDR3, as DNA: TGTGCCAGCAGCTTAGCGGGACTAGCGGGGGCCGAGCAGTACTTC. Encoded protein: CASSLAGLAGAEQYF. The whole variable domain, filled in from reference TRBV7-6 and TRBJ2-7, reads GAGVSQSPRYKVTKRGQDVALRCDPISGHVSLYWYRQALGQGPEFLTYFNYEAQQDKSGLPNDRFSAERPEGSISTLTIQRTEQRDSAMYRCASSLAGLAGAEQYFGPGTRLTVT.

The chain couples TRBV11-3 to TRBJ2-1; the D is unclear. The CDR3 length is 13 residues. From germline, CDR1 is SGHNT and CDR2 YENEEA. Trimming cost V 5 bases and J 0 bases, with 5 bases left between them. CDR3 bases: TGTGCCAGCAGCGGATACTCCTACAATGAGCAGTTCTTC. It specifies CASSGYSYNEQFF.

The J gene is TRBJ1-4, the V gene TRBV4-1; D gene unclear. The CDR3 covers 15 residues. The germline gives CDR1 MGHRA, CDR2 YSYEKL. V lost 2 bases and J lost 0, with 7 bases in between. CDR3 DNA: TGCGCCAGCAGCCAACGACGGTCAACTAATGAAAAACTGTTTTTT. Protein: CASSQRRSTNEKLFF.

The chain carries TRBV2 and TRBJ2-5, with D uncertain. This CDR3 is 13 amino acids long. Germline loops: CDR1 SNHLY, CDR2 FYNNEI. Trimming shortened V by 8 bases and J by 5 bases, and 15 bases separated the two germline ends. In DNA form, the CDR3 reads TGTGCCAGCCCCGGACCTGACTCGGAGACCCAGTACTTC. Encoded protein: CASPGPDSETQYF. Filled out from reference TRBV2 and TRBJ2-5, the complete variable domain reads EPEVTQTPSHQVTQMGQEVILRCVPISNHLYFYWYRQILGQKVEFLVSFYNNEISEKSEIFDDQFSVERPDGSNFTLKIRSTKLEDSAMYFCASPGPDSETQYFGPGTRLLVL.

The J gene is TRBJ1-1, the V gene TRBV29-1; D is perhaps TRBD1 (6 bases). Germline CDR1 reads SQVTM; CDR2 reads ANQGSEA. The CDR3 runs to 14 residues. The V end was cut by 6 bases, the J end by 3 bases, with 17 bases between. The CDR3 nucleotides read TGCAGCGTACTAGGGGGATGGGCGGACACTGAAGCTTTCTTT. It yields the protein CSVLGGWADTEAFF. The variable domain in full, completed from reference TRBV29-1 and TRBJ1-1, reads SAVISQKPSRDICQRGTSLTIQCQVDSQVTMMFWYRQQPGQSLTLIATANQGSEATYESGFVIDKFPISRPNLTFSTLTVSNMSPEDSSIYLCSVLGGWADTEAFFGQGTRLTVV.

The V gene is TRBV7-6, the J gene TRBJ1-1, with D uncertain. The V end was cut by 6 bases, the J end by 1 base, with 12 bases between. Germline CDR1 and CDR2: SGHVS and FNYEAQ. The CDR3 is 14 residues long. The CDR3 reads CASRNPMGNTEAFF. For the CDR3, the DNA is TGTGCCAGCAGAAACCCCATGGGGAACACTGAAGCTTTCTTT.

The V call is TRBV5-1, the J call TRBJ2-5, with unresolved D. Germline V gene sequence: CDR1 SGHRS, CDR2 YFSETQ. The CDR3 is made up of 15 amino acids. Trimming removed 1 base at V and 0 bases at J, with 10 bases between. CDR3 nucleotides: TGCGCCAGCAGCTTGAGGAGCCCCTACCAAGAGACCCAGTACTTC. It encodes CASSLRSPYQETQYF. The full variable domain, in which reference TRBV5-1 and TRBJ2-5 provide the parts outside the CDR3, is KAGVTQTPRYLIKTRGQQVTLSCSPISGHRSVSWYQQTPGQGLQFLFEYFSETQRNKGNFPGRFSGRQFSNSRSEMNVSTLELGDSALYLCASSLRSPYQETQYFGPGTRLLVL.

This chain uses TRBV4-1 with TRBJ2-3; 10 positions agree with TRBD2. With V trimmed by 3 bases and J by 2 bases, 14 bases remained unmatched. CDR1 and CDR2 from the germline V gene are MGHRA and YSYEKL. The CDR3 spans 19 residues. The CDR3 is CASSHRLAGLESHTDTQYF. For the CDR3, the DNA is TGCGCCAGCAGCCATCGACTAGCGGGCTTAGAATCACACACAGATACGCAGTATTTT.

This sequence joins TRBV29-1 and TRBJ2-3; 8 bases match TRBD1. V dropped 5 bases and J dropped 1; count of bases not matched to a gene: 5. Germline CDR1 is SQVTM and CDR2 is ANQGSEA. The CDR3 length is 14 residues. CDR3 in DNA: TGCAGCGTTCCTGGACAGGGTGGCACAGATACGCAGTATTTT. Encoded protein: CSVPGQGGTDTQYF.